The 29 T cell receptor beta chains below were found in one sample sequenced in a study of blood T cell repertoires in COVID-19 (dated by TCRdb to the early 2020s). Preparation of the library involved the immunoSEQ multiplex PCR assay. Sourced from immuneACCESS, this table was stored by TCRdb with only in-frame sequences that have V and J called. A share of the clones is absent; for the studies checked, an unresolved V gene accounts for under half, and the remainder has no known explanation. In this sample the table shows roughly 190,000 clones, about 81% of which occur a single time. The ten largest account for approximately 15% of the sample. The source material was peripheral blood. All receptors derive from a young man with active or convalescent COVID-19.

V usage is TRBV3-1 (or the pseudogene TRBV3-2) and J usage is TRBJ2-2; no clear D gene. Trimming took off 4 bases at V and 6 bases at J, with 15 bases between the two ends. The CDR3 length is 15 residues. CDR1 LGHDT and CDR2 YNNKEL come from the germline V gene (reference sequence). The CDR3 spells CASSPGRSYAGELFF. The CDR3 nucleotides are TGTGCCAGCAGCCCCGGCAGGTCTTATGCCGGGGAGCTGTTTTTT.

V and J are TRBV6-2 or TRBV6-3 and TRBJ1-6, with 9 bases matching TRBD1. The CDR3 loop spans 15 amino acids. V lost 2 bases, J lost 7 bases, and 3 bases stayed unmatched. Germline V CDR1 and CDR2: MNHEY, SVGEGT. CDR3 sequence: CASSYRGTGNSPLHF. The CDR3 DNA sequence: TGTGCCAGCAGTTACCGCGGGACAGGGAATTCACCCCTCCACTTT.

CDR3 sequence reads: CSASAEGGQPQHF. In DNA form, the CDR3 reads TGCAGTGCTAGTGCAGAAGGCGGTCAGCCCCAGCATTTT. This sequence joins TRBV20-1 and TRBJ1-5, with D uncertain. The V and J ends lost 3 bases and 6 bases respectively, with 12 bases between them. The germline V gene has CDR1 DFQATT and CDR2 SNEGSKA (reference sequence). CDR3 size: 13 residues.

The CDR3, as DNA: TGTGCCAGTACCCAGGGACAGGGGGCCCGGCAGCCCCAGCATTTT. Amino acids: CASTQGQGARQPQHF. The rearrangement links TRBV19 to TRBJ1-5; 12 bases are shared with TRBD1. This CDR3 has 15 residues. V shed 7 bases and J 7 bases; nucleotides not matched to a gene: 8. Germline V CDR1 and CDR2: LNHDA, SQIVND (reference sequence).

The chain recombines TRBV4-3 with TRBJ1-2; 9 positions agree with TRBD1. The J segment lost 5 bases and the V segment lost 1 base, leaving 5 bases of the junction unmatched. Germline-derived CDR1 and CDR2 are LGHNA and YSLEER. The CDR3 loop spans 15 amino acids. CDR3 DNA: TGCGCCAGCAGCCAAGGGACAGGGGTAAAGTATGGCTACACCTTC. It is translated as CASSQGTGVKYGYTF.

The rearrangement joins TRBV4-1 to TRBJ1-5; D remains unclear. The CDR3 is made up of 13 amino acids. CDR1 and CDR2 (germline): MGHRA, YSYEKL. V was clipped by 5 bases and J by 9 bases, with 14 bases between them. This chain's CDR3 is CASSSKEFGPQHF. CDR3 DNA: TGCGCCAGCAGCTCAAAGGAGTTCGGGCCCCAGCATTTT.

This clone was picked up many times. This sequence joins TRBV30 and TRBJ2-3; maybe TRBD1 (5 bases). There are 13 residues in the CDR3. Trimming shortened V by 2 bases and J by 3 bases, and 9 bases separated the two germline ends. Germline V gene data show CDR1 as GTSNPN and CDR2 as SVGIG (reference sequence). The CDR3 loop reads CAWSTAGTDTQYF. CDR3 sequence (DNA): TGTGCCTGGAGTACAGCAGGGACAGATACGCAGTATTTT.

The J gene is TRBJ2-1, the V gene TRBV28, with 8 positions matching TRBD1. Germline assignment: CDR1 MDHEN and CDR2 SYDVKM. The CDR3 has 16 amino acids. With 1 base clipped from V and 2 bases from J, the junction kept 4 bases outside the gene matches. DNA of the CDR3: TGTGCCAGCAGTTTATTGTCAGGGGGCACCTACAATGAGCAGTTCTTC. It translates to CASSLLSGGTYNEQFF.

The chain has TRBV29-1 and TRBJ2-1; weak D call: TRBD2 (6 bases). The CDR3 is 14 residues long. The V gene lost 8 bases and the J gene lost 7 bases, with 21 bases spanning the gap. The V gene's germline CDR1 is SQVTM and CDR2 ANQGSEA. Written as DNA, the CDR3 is TGCAGCACATCCTCCTGGGACTTCGGGAATGAGCAGTTCTTC. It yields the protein CSTSSWDFGNEQFF.

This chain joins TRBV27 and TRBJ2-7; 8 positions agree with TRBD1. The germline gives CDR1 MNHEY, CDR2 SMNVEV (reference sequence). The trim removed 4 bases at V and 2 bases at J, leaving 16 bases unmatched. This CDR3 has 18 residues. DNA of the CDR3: TGTGCCAGCAGTTCGATCGCCCCAATGGGACAGGTACCCTACGAGCAGTACTTC. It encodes CASSSIAPMGQVPYEQYF.

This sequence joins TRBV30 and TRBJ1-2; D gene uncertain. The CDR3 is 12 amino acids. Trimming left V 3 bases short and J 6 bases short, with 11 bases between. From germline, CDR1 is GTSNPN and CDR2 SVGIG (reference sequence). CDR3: CAWRPGVHGYTF. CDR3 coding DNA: TGTGCCTGGAGACCGGGTGTCCATGGCTACACCTTC.

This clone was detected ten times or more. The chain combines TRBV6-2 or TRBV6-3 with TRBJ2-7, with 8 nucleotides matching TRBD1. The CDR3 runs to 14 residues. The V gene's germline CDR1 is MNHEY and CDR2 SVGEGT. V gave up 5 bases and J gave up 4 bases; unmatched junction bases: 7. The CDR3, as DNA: TGTGCCAGCAGTAATACCAGGGGGCAGTACGAGCAGTACTTC. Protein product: CASSNTRGQYEQYF.

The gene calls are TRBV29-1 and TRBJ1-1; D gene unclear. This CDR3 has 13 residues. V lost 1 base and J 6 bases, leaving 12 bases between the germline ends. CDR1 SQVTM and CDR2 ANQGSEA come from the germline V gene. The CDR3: CSVEGDGFPEAFF. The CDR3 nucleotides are TGCAGCGTTGAAGGCGACGGGTTCCCTGAAGCTTTCTTT.

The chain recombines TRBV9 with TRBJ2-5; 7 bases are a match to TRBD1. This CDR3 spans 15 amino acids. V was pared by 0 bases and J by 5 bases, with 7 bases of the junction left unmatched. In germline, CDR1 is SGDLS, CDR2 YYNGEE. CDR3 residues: CASSVGDRAIETQYF. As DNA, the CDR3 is TGTGCCAGCAGCGTAGGTGACAGGGCGATTGAGACCCAGTACTTC.

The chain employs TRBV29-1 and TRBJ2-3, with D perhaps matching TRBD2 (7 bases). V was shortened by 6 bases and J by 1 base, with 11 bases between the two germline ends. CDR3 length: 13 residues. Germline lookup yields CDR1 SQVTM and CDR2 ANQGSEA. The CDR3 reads CSVPGGRTDTQYF. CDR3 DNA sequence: TGCAGCGTCCCGGGGGGCCGCACAGATACGCAGTATTTT.

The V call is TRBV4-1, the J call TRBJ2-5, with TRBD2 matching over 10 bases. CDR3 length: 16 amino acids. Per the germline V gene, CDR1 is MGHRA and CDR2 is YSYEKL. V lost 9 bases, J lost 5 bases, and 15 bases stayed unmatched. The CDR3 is CASSSGGLAGVETQYF. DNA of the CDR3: TGCGCCAGTTCCTCAGGGGGTCTAGCGGGAGTGGAGACCCAGTACTTC.

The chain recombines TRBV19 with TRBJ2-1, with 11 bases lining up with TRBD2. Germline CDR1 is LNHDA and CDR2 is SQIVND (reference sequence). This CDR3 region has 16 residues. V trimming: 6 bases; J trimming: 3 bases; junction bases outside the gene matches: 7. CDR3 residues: CASSTGTSGFYNEQFF. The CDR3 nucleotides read TGTGCCAGTAGCACAGGGACTAGCGGATTCTACAATGAGCAGTTCTTC.

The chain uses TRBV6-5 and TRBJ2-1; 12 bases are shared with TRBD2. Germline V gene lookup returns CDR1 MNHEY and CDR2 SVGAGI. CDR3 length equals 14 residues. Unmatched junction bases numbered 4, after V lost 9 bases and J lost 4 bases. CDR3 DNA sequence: TGTGCCAGTTCTAGCGGGAGGGCTTACAATGAGCAGTTCTTC. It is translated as CASSSGRAYNEQFF.

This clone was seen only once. The CDR3 DNA follows: TGTGCCAGCAGTTTCTCGCGACTAGCGGGAGTCTCGGATGAGCAGTTCTTC. Its protein product is CASSFSRLAGVSDEQFF. The chain employs TRBV27 and TRBJ2-1; 12 bases agree with TRBD2. Germline V gives CDR1 MNHEY, CDR2 SMNVEV (reference sequence). Trimming at V came to 3 bases and at J to 8 bases, leaving 11 bases not matched to a gene. The CDR3 is made up of 17 amino acids.

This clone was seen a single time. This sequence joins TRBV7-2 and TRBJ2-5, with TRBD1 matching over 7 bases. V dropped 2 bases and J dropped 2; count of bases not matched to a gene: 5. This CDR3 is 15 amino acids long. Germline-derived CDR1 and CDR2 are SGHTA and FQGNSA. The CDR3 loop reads CASSLSVTGQETQYF. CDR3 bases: TGTGCCAGCAGCTTATCTGTGACAGGGCAAGAGACCCAGTACTTC. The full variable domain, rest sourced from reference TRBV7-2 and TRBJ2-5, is GAGVSQSPSNKVTEKGKDVELRCDPISGHTALYWYRQSLGQGLEFLIYFQGNSAPDKSGLPSDRFSAERTGGSVSTLTIQRTQQEDSAVYLCASSLSVTGQETQYFGPGTRLLVL.

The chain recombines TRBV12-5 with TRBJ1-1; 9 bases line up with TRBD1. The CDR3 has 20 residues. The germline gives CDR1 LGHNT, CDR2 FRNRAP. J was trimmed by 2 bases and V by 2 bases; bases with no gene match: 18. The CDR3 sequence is CASGLTRGQGYYGGNTEAFF. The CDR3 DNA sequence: TGTGCTAGTGGTTTGACTCGGGGACAGGGCTACTACGGGGGAAACACTGAAGCTTTCTTT.

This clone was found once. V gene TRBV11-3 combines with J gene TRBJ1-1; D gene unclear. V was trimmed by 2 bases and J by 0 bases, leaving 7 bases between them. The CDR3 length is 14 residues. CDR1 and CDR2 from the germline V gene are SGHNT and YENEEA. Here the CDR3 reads CASSLMRMNTEAFF. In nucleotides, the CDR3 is TGTGCCAGCAGCTTAATGCGTATGAACACTGAAGCTTTCTTT.

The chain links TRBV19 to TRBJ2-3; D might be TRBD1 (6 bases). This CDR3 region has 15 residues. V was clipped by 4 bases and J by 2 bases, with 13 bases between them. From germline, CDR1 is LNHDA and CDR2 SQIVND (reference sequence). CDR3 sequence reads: CASSNYDRYTDTQYF. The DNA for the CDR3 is TGTGCCAGTAGTAACTACGACAGGTACACAGATACGCAGTATTTT.

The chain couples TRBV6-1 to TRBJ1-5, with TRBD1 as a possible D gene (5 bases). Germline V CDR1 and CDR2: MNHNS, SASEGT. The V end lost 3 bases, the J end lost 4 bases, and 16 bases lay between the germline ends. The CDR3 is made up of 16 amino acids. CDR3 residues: CASSDVAGQGNQPQHF. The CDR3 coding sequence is TGTGCCAGCAGTGACGTAGCTGGGCAGGGAAATCAGCCCCAGCATTTT.

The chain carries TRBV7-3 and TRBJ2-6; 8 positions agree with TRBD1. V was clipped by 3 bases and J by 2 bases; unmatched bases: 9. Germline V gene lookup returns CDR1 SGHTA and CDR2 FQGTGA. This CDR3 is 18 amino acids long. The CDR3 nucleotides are TGTGCCAGCAGCTTTCAGGGGGCCTGGGGGCCTGGGGCCAACGTCCTGACTTTC. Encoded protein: CASSFQGAWGPGANVLTF.

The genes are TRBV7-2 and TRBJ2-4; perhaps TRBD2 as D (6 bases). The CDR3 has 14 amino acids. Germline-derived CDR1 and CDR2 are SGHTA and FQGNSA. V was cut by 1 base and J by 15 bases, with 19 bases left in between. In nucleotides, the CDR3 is TGTGCCAGCAGCTTAGTCTTCGGGACTGGTGGTTTGTACTTC. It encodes CASSLVFGTGGLYF.

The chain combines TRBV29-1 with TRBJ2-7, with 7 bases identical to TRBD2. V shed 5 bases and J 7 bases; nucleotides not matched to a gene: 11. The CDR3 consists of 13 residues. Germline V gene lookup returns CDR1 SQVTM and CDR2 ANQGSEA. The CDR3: CSVRTSETGEQYF. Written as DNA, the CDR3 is TGCAGCGTTCGTACTAGCGAAACGGGGGAGCAGTACTTC.

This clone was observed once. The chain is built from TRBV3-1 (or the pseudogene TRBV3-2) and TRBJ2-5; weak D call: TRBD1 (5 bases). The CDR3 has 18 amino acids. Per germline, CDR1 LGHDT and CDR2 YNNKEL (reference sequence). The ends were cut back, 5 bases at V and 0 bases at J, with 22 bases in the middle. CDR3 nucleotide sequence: TGTGCCAGCAGCGTGGGGCAACCCCACGGACCGTACCAAGAGACCCAGTACTTC. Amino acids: CASSVGQPHGPYQETQYF.

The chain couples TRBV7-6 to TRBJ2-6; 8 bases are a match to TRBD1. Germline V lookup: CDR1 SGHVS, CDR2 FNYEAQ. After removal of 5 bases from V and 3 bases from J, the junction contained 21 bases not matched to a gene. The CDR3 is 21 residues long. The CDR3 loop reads CASSGPGQGVFVGRGANVLTF. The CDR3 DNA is TGTGCCAGCAGCGGGCCAGGACAGGGAGTCTTTGTTGGTCGTGGGGCCAACGTCCTGACTTTC.